This entry lists 6 T cell receptor beta chains sequenced from one sample in a study of T cells in Graves' hyperthyroidism and ophthalmopathy. RNA transcripts provided the source from which TCR beta CDR3 regions were amplified. HTBI primers were the set used in a first-round RT-PCR of the TCR CDR3. From the multiplex PCR reads, TCRdb called clonotypes with MiXCR, one entry per CDR3 protein. The table lists about 480,000 distinct CDR3 sequences, approximately 25% of them singletons. The sample taken for sequencing was blood. These receptors originate from a woman in her twenties or thirties with Graves' ophthalmopathy.

This clonotype was found many times. This chain links TRBV12-3 or TRBV12-4 with TRBJ1-2, with 7 bases lining up with TRBD1. V lost 1 base and J lost 3; bases outside the gene matches: 8. This CDR3 has 16 amino acids. In DNA, the CDR3 is TGTGCCAGCAGTTTAGAGCCCAGGGGACAGCACTATGGCTACACCTTC. It translates to CASSLEPRGQHYGYTF.

This clonotype was counted many times. The chain combines TRBV4-1 with TRBJ1-2; D is perhaps TRBD1 (5 bases). The CDR3 has 15 amino acids. CDR1 is MGHRA, CDR2 YSYEKL, per germline. V was cut by 7 bases and J by 1 base, with 16 bases left in between. DNA for the CDR3: TGCGCCAGCACCCCAGGGAGGGGACTTAACTATGGCTACACCTTC. Protein: CASTPGRGLNYGYTF.

A note on this clonotype: One end of the junction varies from germline; a read error may be responsible. The chain combines TRBV7-6 with TRBJ1-2; 7 bases fit TRBD1. Germline V CDR1 and CDR2: SGHVS, FNYEAQ. The CDR3 is made up of 14 amino acids. The CDR3 sequence: CTSSSTAGGYGYTF. DNA of the CDR3: TGTACCAGCAGCTCTACCGCAGGGGGATATGGCTACACCTTC.

In regard to this clonotype: A single base separates this from a much larger clone, so it may be a read error. The genes are TRBV6-1 and TRBJ2-7; 10 positions agree with TRBD1. CDR3 length: 15 amino acids. Per germline, CDR1 MNHNS and CDR2 SASEGT. The CDR3 DNA sequence: TGTGCCAGCACTCCCTCCGGGACAGGGGCCTACGAGCAGTGCTTC. Translated, it gives CASTPSGTGAYEQCF.

This clonotype was picked up many times. The V gene is TRBV6-1, the J gene TRBJ2-7; 8 positions match TRBD1. J was trimmed by 5 bases and V by 5 bases; bases with no gene match: 8. The CDR3 consists of 14 residues. The germline V gene encodes CDR1 MNHNS and CDR2 SASEGT. The CDR3, as DNA: TGTGCCAGCAGTCGGACAGGGACTCCCCACGAGCAGTACTTC. It encodes CASSRTGTPHEQYF.

There are many counts of this clonotype. The V call is TRBV27, the J call TRBJ2-7, with 7 bases lining up with TRBD1. Germline CDR1 reads MNHEY; CDR2 reads SMNVEV (reference sequence). V lost 6 bases, J lost 4 bases, and 15 bases stayed unmatched. The CDR3 contains 16 residues. The CDR3 loop is CASSQKRGQRSYEQYF. DNA for the CDR3: TGTGCCAGCAGCCAAAAAAGGGGACAGCGGTCTTACGAGCAGTACTTC.